This TCR beta chain was captured by sequencing in a study of cytomegalovirus exposure and HLA in healthy donors. Notes on the study in general: Through in vitro validation, three CMV-associated chains were shown to be specific for CMV antigens. V- and J-gene trimming of TCR beta was linked (in a later analysis) to a missense DCLRE1C variant. For most TCR sequences rarity was the rule, although some public TCRs occurred in many donors.

The CDR3 has 14 amino acids. Germline trimming cut 1 base from V and 10 bases from J; bases unmatched to any gene: 7. Looked up from germline, CDR1 is SGHNT and CDR2 is YYREEE (reference sequence). A word on this clone: Its antigen is undetermined.

Primers for the PCR totalled 60 Vbeta and 13 Jbeta. Clones were sequenced by immunoSEQ multiplex PCR, and TCRdb holds only the in-frame ones, with some missing. There are 110,000 to 150,000 clones in the sample; 75% to 90% occur only once, and over 0.95% lies in the top ten. The sequenced sample consisted of PBMCs. The sequence was obtained from a female donor in good health and CMV-seronegative. The V and J genes are TRBV5-4 and TRBJ2-1, with 8 bases aligning to TRBD2. CDR3 amino acids: CASSLSLAGGEQFF. CDR3 DNA sequence: TGTGCCAGCAGCTTGAGTCTAGCGGGCGGCGAGCAGTTCTTC.